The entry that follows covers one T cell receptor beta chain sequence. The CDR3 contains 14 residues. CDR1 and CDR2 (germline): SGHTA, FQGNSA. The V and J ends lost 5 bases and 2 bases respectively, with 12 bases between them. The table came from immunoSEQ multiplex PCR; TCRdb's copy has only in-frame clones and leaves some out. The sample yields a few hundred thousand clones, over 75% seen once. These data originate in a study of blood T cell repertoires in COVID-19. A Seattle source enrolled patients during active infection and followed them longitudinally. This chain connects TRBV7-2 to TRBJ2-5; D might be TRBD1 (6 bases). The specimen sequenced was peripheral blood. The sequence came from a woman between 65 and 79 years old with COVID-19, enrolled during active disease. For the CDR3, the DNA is TGTGCCAGCAGCCCCCGACAGGCTCAAGAGACCCAGTACTTC. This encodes CASSPRQAQETQYF.